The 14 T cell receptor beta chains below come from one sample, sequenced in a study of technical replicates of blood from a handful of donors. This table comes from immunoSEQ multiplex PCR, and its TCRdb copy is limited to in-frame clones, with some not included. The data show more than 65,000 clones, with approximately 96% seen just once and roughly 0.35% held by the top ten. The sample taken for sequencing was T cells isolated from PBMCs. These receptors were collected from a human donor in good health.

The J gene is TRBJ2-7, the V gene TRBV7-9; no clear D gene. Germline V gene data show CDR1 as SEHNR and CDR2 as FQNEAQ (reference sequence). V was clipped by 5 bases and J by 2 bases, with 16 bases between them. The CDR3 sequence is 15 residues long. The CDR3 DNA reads TGTGCCAGCAGCCACCCCCTCGCGGAACCCTACGAGCAGTACTTC. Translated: CASSHPLAEPYEQYF.

The CDR3 sequence is CSTRQGTTYNEQFF. In nucleotides, the CDR3 is TGCAGCACCCGACAGGGCACTACCTACAATGAGCAGTTCTTC. The V and J genes are TRBV29-1 and TRBJ2-1; 7 nucleotides align to TRBD1. CDR1 SQVTM and CDR2 ANQGSEA come from the germline V gene. After removal of 8 bases from V and 2 bases from J, the junction contained 9 bases not matched to a gene. There are 14 residues in the CDR3.

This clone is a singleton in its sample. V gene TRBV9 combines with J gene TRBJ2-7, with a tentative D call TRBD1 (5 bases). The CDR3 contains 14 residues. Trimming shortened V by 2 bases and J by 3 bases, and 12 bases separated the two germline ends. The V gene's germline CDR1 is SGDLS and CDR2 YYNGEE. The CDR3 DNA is TGTGCCAGCAGCGTTAGAGGCGACAGCTACGAGCAGTACTTC. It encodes CASSVRGDSYEQYF.

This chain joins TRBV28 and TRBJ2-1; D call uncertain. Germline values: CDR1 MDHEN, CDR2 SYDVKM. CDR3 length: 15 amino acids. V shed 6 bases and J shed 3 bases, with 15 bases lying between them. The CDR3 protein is CASRPQVRIYNEQFF. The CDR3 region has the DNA TGTGCCAGCAGACCCCAGGTCCGAATCTACAATGAGCAGTTCTTC. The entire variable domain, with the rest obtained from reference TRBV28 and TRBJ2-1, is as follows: DVKVTQSSRYLVKRTGEKVFLECVQDMDHENMFWYRQDPGLGLRLIYFSYDVKMKEKGDIPEGYSVSREKKERFSLILESASTNQTSMYLCASRPQVRIYNEQFFGPGTRLTVL.

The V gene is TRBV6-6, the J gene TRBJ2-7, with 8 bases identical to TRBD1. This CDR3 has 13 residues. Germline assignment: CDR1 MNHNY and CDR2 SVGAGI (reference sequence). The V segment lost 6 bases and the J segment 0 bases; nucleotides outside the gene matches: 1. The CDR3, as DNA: TGTGCCAGCAGGACAGGGGACTCCTACGAGCAGTACTTC. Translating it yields CASRTGDSYEQYF.

The chain's CDR3 is CASSYKHRGLRAYGYTF. CDR3 DNA sequence: TGCGCCAGCAGCTATAAACACAGGGGTTTGAGGGCCTATGGCTACACCTTC. This chain links TRBV4-1 with TRBJ1-2; 7 bases are a match to TRBD1. Germline trimming cut 5 bases from V and 4 bases from J; bases unmatched to any gene: 16. The CDR3 spans 17 residues. The germline CDR1 and CDR2 sequences are MGHRA and YSYEKL.

In nucleotides, the CDR3 is TGTGCCAGCAGTAAAGACAGGGGTGACTATGGCTACACCTTC. Translated, it gives CASSKDRGDYGYTF. This chain connects TRBV6-1 to TRBJ1-2, with 8 bases that match TRBD1. The CDR3 runs 14 residues. Trimming took 5 bases from V and 3 from J; bases not matched to a gene: 5. Per germline, CDR1 MNHNS and CDR2 SASEGT.

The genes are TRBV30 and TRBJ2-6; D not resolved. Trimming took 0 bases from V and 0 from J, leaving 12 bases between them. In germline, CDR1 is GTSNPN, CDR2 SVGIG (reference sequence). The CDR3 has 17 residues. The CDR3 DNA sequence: TGTGCCTGGAGTGTACTGGTCCGGAGCTCTGGGGCCAACGTCCTGACTTTC. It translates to CAWSVLVRSSGANVLTF.

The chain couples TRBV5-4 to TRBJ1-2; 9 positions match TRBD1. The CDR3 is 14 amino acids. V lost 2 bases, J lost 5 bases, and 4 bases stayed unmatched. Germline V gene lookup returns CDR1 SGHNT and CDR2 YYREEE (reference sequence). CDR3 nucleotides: TGTGCCAGCAGCTTAGTACAGGGGGCGTATGGCTACACCTTC. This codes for CASSLVQGAYGYTF.

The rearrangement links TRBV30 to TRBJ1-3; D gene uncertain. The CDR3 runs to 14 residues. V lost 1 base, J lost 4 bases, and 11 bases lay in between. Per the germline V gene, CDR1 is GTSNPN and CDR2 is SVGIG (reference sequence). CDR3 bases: TGTGCCTGGAGTGCCCTATCCCCCGGAAACACCATATATTTT. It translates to CAWSALSPGNTIYF.

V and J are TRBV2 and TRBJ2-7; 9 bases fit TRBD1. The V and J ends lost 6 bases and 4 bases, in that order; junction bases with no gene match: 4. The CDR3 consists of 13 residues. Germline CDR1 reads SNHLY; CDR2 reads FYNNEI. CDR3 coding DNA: TGTGCCAGCAGCCGGGACAGGGAATACGAGCAGTACTTC. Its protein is CASSRDREYEQYF.

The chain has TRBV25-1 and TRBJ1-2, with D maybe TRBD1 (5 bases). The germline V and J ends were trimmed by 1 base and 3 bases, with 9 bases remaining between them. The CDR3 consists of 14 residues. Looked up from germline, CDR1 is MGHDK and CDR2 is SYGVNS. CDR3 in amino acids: CASSESAGYYGYTF. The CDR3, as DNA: TGTGCCAGCAGTGAATCGGCAGGGTACTATGGCTACACCTTC.

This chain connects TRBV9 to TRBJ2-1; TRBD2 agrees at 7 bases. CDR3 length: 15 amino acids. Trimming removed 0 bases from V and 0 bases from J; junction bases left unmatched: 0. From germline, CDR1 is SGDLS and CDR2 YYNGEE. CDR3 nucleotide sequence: TGTGCCAGCAGCGTAGGGACTAGCTCCTACAATGAGCAGTTCTTC. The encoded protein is CASSVGTSSYNEQFF.

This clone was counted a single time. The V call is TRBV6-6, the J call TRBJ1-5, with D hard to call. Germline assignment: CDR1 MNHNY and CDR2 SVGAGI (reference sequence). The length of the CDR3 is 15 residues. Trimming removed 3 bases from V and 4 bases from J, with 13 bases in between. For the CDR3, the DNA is TGTGCCAGCAGTTATAGACAAACCTTAAATCAGCCCCAGCATTTT. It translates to CASSYRQTLNQPQHF.